These 18 T cell receptor beta chains share one sample of origin, sequenced in a study of identical twins. TCRdb re-analysed the 5' RACE reads in MiXCR, keeping a single row per CDR3 protein. The sample records 200,000 to 250,000 distinct CDR3 sequences, 7.5% being singletons. These same records also appear under a second study, on yellow fever vaccine responses in identical twins.

Sequencing input: memory (CD45RO+) T cells sorted from blood. The receptor set was obtained from a woman aged 18-35 years in good health.

V and J are TRBV5-1 and TRBJ2-5, with 12 bases lining up with TRBD2. V was pared by 3 bases and J by 1 base, with 7 bases of the junction left unmatched. There are 17 residues in the CDR3. In germline, CDR1 is SGHRS, CDR2 YFSETQ. The CDR3: CASSSPLAGGFQETQYF. The CDR3 DNA sequence: TGCGCCAGCAGCTCGCCACTAGCGGGGGGCTTCCAAGAGACCCAGTACTTC.

In this sample, this clonotype turned up a few times. The chain is built from TRBV11-2 and TRBJ2-1, with 12 bases that match TRBD2. Germline trimming cut 5 bases from V and 12 bases from J; bases unmatched to any gene: 11. Germline CDR1 and CDR2: SGHAT and FQNNGV. This CDR3 spans 15 amino acids. The CDR3 loop reads CASSAGPSGRASQFF. The CDR3 DNA reads as TGTGCCAGCAGCGCCGGGCCTAGCGGGAGGGCCTCGCAGTTCTTC.

This clonotype was counted a few times. This sequence joins TRBV6-1 and TRBJ2-7; weak D call: TRBD1 (7 bases). Germline assignment: CDR1 MNHNS and CDR2 SASEGT. The CDR3 contains 14 residues. Trimming removed 3 bases at V and 4 bases at J, with 13 bases between. CDR3 loop: CASSDGGGGYEQYF. The CDR3 DNA is TGTGCCAGCAGTGACGGAGGGGGCGGATACGAGCAGTACTTC.

This clonotype was seen ten or more times. The chain links TRBV11-2 to TRBJ2-1, with TRBD2 matching over 8 bases. The CDR3 sequence is 15 residues long. The germline gives CDR1 SGHAT, CDR2 FQNNGV. Unmatched junction bases numbered 9, after V lost 8 bases and J lost 3 bases. The CDR3 region is CASVFAGGFYNEQFF. The CDR3 DNA reads TGTGCCAGCGTTTTTGCGGGGGGCTTCTACAATGAGCAGTTCTTC.

This clonotype was detected many times. This CDR3 is CASSRSQGAGIGGYTF. The CDR3 DNA sequence: TGTGCCAGCAGTCGTTCACAGGGGGCGGGGATAGGTGGCTACACCTTC. The chain employs TRBV12-3 or TRBV12-4 and TRBJ1-2, with 9 bases lining up with TRBD1. The V segment lost 5 bases and the J segment 7 bases; nucleotides outside the gene matches: 14. The length of the CDR3 is 16 residues.

The CDR3 loop reads CASSSSGTYSYEQYF. CDR3 nucleotides: TGTGCCAGCAGCTCAAGCGGCACCTACTCCTACGAGCAGTACTTC. This rearrangement joins TRBV7-2 to TRBJ2-7, with D possibly matching TRBD2 (5 bases). Germline V gene data show CDR1 as SGHTA and CDR2 as FQGNSA. The V gene lost 4 bases and the J gene lost 0 bases, with 13 bases spanning the gap. CDR3 length equals 15 residues.

This clonotype was detected ten times or more. The J gene is TRBJ2-7, the V gene TRBV2, with TRBD1 matching 7 bases. V trimming: 1 base; J trimming: 3 bases; junction bases outside the gene matches: 3. This CDR3 is built from 14 residues. Germline CDR1 is SNHLY and CDR2 is FYNNEI. For the CDR3, the DNA is TGTGCCAGCAGTGAAGGGCAGGGGGTCTACGAGCAGTACTTC. Translating gives CASSEGQGVYEQYF.

V usage is TRBV9 and J usage is TRBJ1-4; no clear D. V lost 1 base, J lost 8 bases, and 15 bases lay in between. The CDR3 length is 15 residues. Germline-derived CDR1 and CDR2 are SGDLS and YYNGEE. In DNA, the CDR3 is TGTGCCAGCAGCGTACAGCCAGGAAAAGGAGAAAAACTGTTTTTT. This encodes CASSVQPGKGEKLFF.

This clonotype showed up just a few times. This sequence joins TRBV27 and TRBJ1-5; no clear D gene. The CDR3 extends over 14 amino acids. Deletions cut 5 bases from V and 0 bases from J, with 8 bases between. CDR1 is MNHEY, CDR2 SMNVEV, per germline (reference sequence). Here the CDR3 reads CASSAQNSNQPQHF. The DNA of the CDR3 is TGTGCCAGCAGTGCTCAGAATAGCAATCAGCCCCAGCATTTT.

In this sample, this clonotype turned up a few times. V is TRBV5-5 and J is TRBJ2-7; TRBD1 or TRBD2 may be the D gene (5 bases each). Trimming left V 4 bases short and J 2 bases short, with 13 bases between. This CDR3 comprises 14 residues. CDR1 SGHKS and CDR2 YYEKEE come from the germline V gene (reference sequence). This CDR3 reads CASSPGTRAYEQYF. The DNA for the CDR3 is TGTGCCAGCAGCCCCGGGACGAGAGCCTACGAGCAGTACTTC.

This clonotype has ten or more counts. V is TRBV5-1 and J is TRBJ2-7; D perhaps matches TRBD1 (6 bases). The CDR3 consists of 14 residues. V lost 3 bases, J lost 3 bases, and 13 bases lay in between. Germline assignment: CDR1 SGHRS and CDR2 YFSETQ. The CDR3 loop is CASSWKTGGYEQYF. DNA for the CDR3: TGCGCCAGCAGCTGGAAGACAGGAGGCTACGAGCAGTACTTC.

This clonotype was seen a handful of times. The chain recombines TRBV20-1 with TRBJ2-7; 7 nucleotides line up with TRBD1. Trimming took 5 bases from V and 3 from J; bases not matched to a gene: 7. Germline CDR1 DFQATT, CDR2 SNEGSKA (reference sequence). CDR3 length: 13 amino acids. CDR3 coding DNA: TGCAGTGCTGAAACGGGACAGTTCTACGAGCAGTACTTC. Protein sequence: CSAETGQFYEQYF.

The chain carries TRBV5-1 and TRBJ2-5; D unresolved. Germline V gives CDR1 SGHRS, CDR2 YFSETQ. Trimming pared 7 bases from V and 2 bases from J, leaving 15 bases between. The CDR3 is 14 amino acids. The CDR3 loop reads CASRLALLQETQYF. The CDR3 nucleotides are TGCGCCAGCCGACTTGCCCTCTTACAAGAGACCCAGTACTTC.

The sample holds many counts of this clonotype. The V gene is TRBV5-1, the J gene TRBJ2-7; 7 positions agree with TRBD2. V shed 5 bases, J shed 1 base, and the junction held 9 bases outside the gene matches. The CDR3 loop spans 15 amino acids. Germline lookup yields CDR1 SGHRS and CDR2 YFSETQ. CDR3 DNA: TGCGCCAGCAGACAAAGCGGGACTCAATCCTACGAGCAGTACTTC. This sequence encodes CASRQSGTQSYEQYF.

This clonotype was observed many times. The chain carries TRBV18 and TRBJ1-1, with D possibly TRBD1 on 5 matching bases. Germline V gene data show CDR1 as KGHSH and CDR2 as LQKENI. V was shortened by 3 bases and J by 7 bases, with 12 bases between the two germline ends. The CDR3 totals 13 residues. The CDR3 reads CASSPWGGDEAFF. DNA for the CDR3: TGTGCCAGCTCACCCTGGGGGGGAGATGAAGCTTTCTTT.

This clonotype occurred many times. The genes are TRBV7-8 and TRBJ2-1, with D possibly being TRBD2 (6 bases). The CDR3 is 15 amino acids. The V and J ends lost 1 base and 6 bases respectively, with 13 bases between them. CDR1 and CDR2 (germline): SGHVS, FQNEAQ. CDR3 residues: CASSLDGSSVNEQFF. As DNA, the CDR3 is TGTGCCAGCAGCTTAGACGGGAGTAGTGTCAATGAGCAGTTCTTC.

In this sample, this clonotype turned up a few times. The rearrangement links TRBV3-1 to TRBJ2-7; D gene ambiguous. This CDR3 contains 13 residues. V was cut by 6 bases and J by 6 bases, with 15 bases left in between. Germline CDR1 and CDR2: LGHDT and YNNKEL (reference sequence). The CDR3 DNA is TGTGCCAGCAGTCGGTTGACCCTCGGCGAGCAGTACTTC. Protein sequence: CASSRLTLGEQYF.

This clonotype turned up a few times. The chain combines TRBV7-9 with TRBJ2-5, with 8 bases lining up with TRBD2. V gave up 5 bases and J gave up 4 bases; unmatched junction bases: 3. Germline V gives CDR1 SEHNR, CDR2 FQNEAQ (reference sequence). This CDR3 is built from 13 residues. This CDR3 reads CASSQGTRETQYF. The CDR3, as DNA: TGTGCCAGCAGCCAGGGGACTAGAGAGACCCAGTACTTC.